This T cell receptor beta chain was sequenced during a study of blood T cell repertoires in COVID-19. In the original workflow: Researchers report that nucleated cell counts were estimated from reference gene primer amplification. Data came from immunoSEQ multiplex PCR; TCRdb stores just in-frame clones and leaves some out. V and J calls and clone size are as listed in that table; D and trimming were resolved from the DNA. Here the sample spans around 250,000 clones, roughly 85% being singletons. Participant age was roughly 18 to 100 years, and participants resided in roughly 24 US areas. Germline assignment: CDR1 SGHTA and CDR2 FQGTGA. Deletions cut 5 bases from V and 8 bases from J, with 15 bases between. The CDR3 length is 14 residues.

Sequenced sample: PBMCs or T cells enriched from blood (not recorded which). The clonotype originates from a woman between 45 and 60 years old who had recovered from COVID-19. This sequence joins TRBV7-3 and TRBJ1-4; possible D gene TRBD1, 6 bases. The chain's CDR3 is CASSPNRAGEKLFF. The CDR3 coding sequence is TGTGCCAGCAGCCCTAACAGGGCTGGAGAAAAACTGTTTTTT. The whole variable domain, remainder taken from reference TRBV7-3 and TRBJ1-4, is GAGVSQTPSNKVTEKGKYVELRCDPISGHTALYWYRQSLGQGPEFLIYFQGTGAADDSGLPNDRFFAVRPEGSVSTLKIQRTERGDSAVYLCASSPNRAGEKLFFGSGTQLSVL.